These 27 T cell receptor beta chains came from one sample sequenced in a study of T cells in Graves' hyperthyroidism and ophthalmopathy. Researchers amplified the TCR beta CDR3 regions from RNA transcripts. First-round RT-PCR with HTBI primers amplified the TCR CDR3 region. TCRdb re-called the multiplex PCR reads through MiXCR, storing one row per CDR3 protein. The sample holds around 450,000 distinct CDR3 sequences; around 16% are singletons and the top ten take around 7%. The specimen sequenced was blood. The receptors were gathered from a woman under 30 with Graves' hyperthyroidism.

This chain joins TRBV7-2 and TRBJ1-2, with a possible D match to TRBD1 (5 bases). Deletions cut 4 bases from V and 0 bases from J, with 15 bases between. The CDR3 consists of 16 residues. Germline-derived CDR1 and CDR2 are SGHTA and FQGNSA. CDR3: CASSSVGTATNYGYTF. In nucleotides, the CDR3 is TGTGCCAGCAGCTCAGTGGGGACGGCGACTAACTATGGCTACACCTTC.

This clonotype came up many times. The rearrangement joins TRBV10-1 to TRBJ2-3; TRBD1 matches at 8 bases. The ends lost 3 bases at V and 1 base at J; junction bases unmatched: 3. The germline CDR1 and CDR2 sequences are WNHNN and SYGVQD (reference sequence). This CDR3 comprises 15 residues. CDR3 protein: CASSDGQGRTDTQYF. Written as DNA, the CDR3 is TGCGCCAGCAGTGATGGACAGGGTCGCACAGATACGCAGTATTTT.

At least ten counts were recorded for this clonotype. The rearrangement uses TRBV5-1 and TRBJ1-6; D is ambiguous. V lost 0 bases and J 7 bases, leaving 14 bases between the germline ends. Per germline, CDR1 SGHRS and CDR2 YFSETQ. This CDR3 region has 16 residues. For the CDR3, the DNA is TGCGCCAGCAGCTTGGTGGGGTTTTCTCTGAATTCACCCCTCCACTTT. Its translation: CASSLVGFSLNSPLHF.

In its sample, this clonotype was seen many times. The genes are TRBV6-1 and TRBJ1-2; no definite D call. Trimming left V 5 bases short and J 6 bases short, with 10 bases between. This CDR3 is 12 amino acids long. Germline CDR1 is MNHNS and CDR2 is SASEGT. The CDR3 region has the DNA TGTGCCAGCAGTTATTCCGGACATGGCTACACCTTC. This translates into CASSYSGHGYTF.

In its sample, this clonotype was seen many times. V is TRBV6-2 or TRBV6-3 and J is TRBJ1-6; the D gene is possibly TRBD1 (6 bases). V was pared by 1 base and J by 5 bases, with 12 bases between. CDR1 MNHEY and CDR2 SVGEGT come from the germline V gene. CDR3 length: 16 amino acids. The chain's CDR3 is CASSYFLQGNNSPLHF. DNA of the CDR3: TGTGCCAGCAGTTACTTCCTACAGGGAAATAATTCACCCCTCCACTTT.

This clonotype was picked up many times. V usage is TRBV5-1 and J usage is TRBJ2-1; 10 bases are shared with TRBD2. Germline-derived CDR1 and CDR2 are SGHRS and YFSETQ. CDR3 length equals 15 residues. The trim removed 4 bases at V and 4 bases at J, leaving 5 bases unmatched. In DNA form, the CDR3 reads TGCGCCAGCAGCGACCGGACTAGCGGTTACAATGAGCAGTTCTTC. It is translated as CASSDRTSGYNEQFF.

This clonotype occurred many times. This rearrangement joins TRBV20-1 to TRBJ1-2; possible D gene TRBD1, 5 bases. The CDR3 consists of 13 residues. Trimming left V 5 bases short and J 4 bases short, with 14 bases between. Germline V gene lookup returns CDR1 DFQATT and CDR2 SNEGSKA (reference sequence). The CDR3 DNA is TGCAGTGCTCCCGGGACGGACTCCTATGGCTACACCTTC. This encodes CSAPGTDSYGYTF.

Worth noting for this clonotype: The junction does not match germline at one end; this may be a read error. The chain carries TRBV3-1 and TRBJ2-3; the match to TRBD2 covers 7 bases. Looked up from germline, CDR1 is LGHDT and CDR2 is YNNKEL (reference sequence). This CDR3 has 15 amino acids. The CDR3 loop reads CANSQASIAGDTQYF. As DNA, the CDR3 is TGTGCCAACAGCCAAGCAAGCATAGCGGGAGATACGCAGTATTTT.

This clonotype was counted many times. The CDR3 region has the DNA TGTGCCAGCAGTGATCTCGGGGGAGATAATTCACCCCTCCACTTT. This sequence encodes CASSDLGGDNSPLHF. The chain couples TRBV6-1 to TRBJ1-6, with D possibly being TRBD1 (5 bases). Germline-derived CDR1 and CDR2 are MNHNS and SASEGT. The CDR3 spans 15 residues. Trimming pared 3 bases from V and 5 bases from J, leaving 11 bases between.

This clonotype was recorded many times. This chain connects TRBV5-1 to TRBJ2-7, with D perhaps matching TRBD1 or TRBD2 (5 bases each). This CDR3 is built from 15 residues. Germline V gene data show CDR1 as SGHRS and CDR2 as YFSETQ. V was cut by 4 bases and J by 2 bases, with 16 bases left in between. CDR3 loop: CASSGGGSPAYEQYF. The CDR3 region has the DNA TGCGCCAGCAGCGGGGGTGGGTCCCCCGCCTACGAGCAGTACTTC.

In its sample, this clonotype was seen many times. V and J are TRBV27 and TRBJ1-2; a possible D gene is TRBD1 (6 bases). The V and J ends lost 2 bases and 7 bases respectively, with 11 bases between them. Germline V CDR1 and CDR2: MNHEY, SMNVEV (reference sequence). The CDR3 is 13 amino acids. CDR3 sequence: CASSLNREGGYTF. CDR3 coding DNA: TGTGCCAGCAGTTTAAACAGGGAGGGTGGCTACACCTTC.

This clonotype was picked up many times. The genes are TRBV6-1 and TRBJ2-7; perhaps TRBD1 as D (7 bases). Germline V gene sequence: CDR1 MNHNS, CDR2 SASEGT. The V gene lost 5 bases and the J gene lost 2 bases, with 19 bases spanning the gap. The CDR3 extends over 16 amino acids. The CDR3 protein is CASSKTAGGSTYEQYF. The CDR3 nucleotides are TGTGCCAGCAGTAAGACCGCAGGGGGGTCTACCTACGAGCAGTACTTC.

The sample holds a few counts of this clonotype. The V and J genes are TRBV11-1 and TRBJ2-6; TRBD1 might be the D (5 bases). Trimming left V 5 bases short and J 0 bases short, with 17 bases between. Looked up from germline, CDR1 is SGHAT and CDR2 is FQDESV (reference sequence). There are 18 residues in the CDR3. The DNA for the CDR3 is TGTGCCAGCAGCCCCCGACGAGATAGGGGCTCTGGGGCCAACGTCCTGACTTTC. Translation gives CASSPRRDRGSGANVLTF. The full variable domain, in which reference TRBV11-1 and TRBJ2-6 provide the parts outside the CDR3, is EAEVAQSPRYKITEKSQAVAFWCDPISGHATLYWYRQILGQGPELLVQFQDESVVDDSQLPKDRFSAERLKGVDSTLKIQPAELGDSAMYLCASSPRRDRGSGANVLTFGAGSRLTVL.

This clonotype has a count of ten or more. The chain recombines TRBV28 with TRBJ2-1; 14 nucleotides align to TRBD2. The CDR3 has 15 residues. From germline, CDR1 is MDHEN and CDR2 SYDVKM. After removal of 4 bases from V and 9 bases from J, the junction contained 5 bases not matched to a gene. CDR3 protein: CASSSGLAGVSEQFF. CDR3 in DNA: TGTGCCAGCAGTTCGGGACTAGCGGGGGTGAGTGAGCAGTTCTTC.

This sequence joins TRBV15 and TRBJ2-7; D is undetermined. The V and J ends lost 0 bases and 3 bases respectively, with 9 bases between them. The CDR3 consists of 14 residues. The germline V gene has CDR1 LNHNV and CDR2 YYDKDF (reference sequence). CDR3: CATSRDSDSYEQYF. CDR3 DNA: TGTGCCACCAGCAGAGACAGTGATAGCTACGAGCAGTACTTC.

Many counts were recorded for this clonotype. This chain connects TRBV3-1 to TRBJ2-7, with a weak D call TRBD2 (6 bases). V lost 1 base and J 2 bases, leaving 15 bases between the germline ends. CDR1 LGHDT and CDR2 YNNKEL come from the germline V gene (reference sequence). This CDR3 spans 16 amino acids. CDR3 in amino acids: CASSQAFAGRTYEQYF. The CDR3 bases are TGTGCCAGCAGCCAAGCTTTCGCGGGGCGGACCTACGAGCAGTACTTC.

This clonotype was seen a handful of times. The rearrangement joins TRBV7-8 to TRBJ1-5; 8 bases are a match to TRBD1. The length of the CDR3 is 17 residues. Per the germline V gene, CDR1 is SGHVS and CDR2 is FQNEAQ. V gave up 0 bases and J gave up 1 base; unmatched junction bases: 5. The CDR3 protein is CASSLASTGESNQPQHF. The CDR3, as DNA: TGTGCCAGCAGCTTAGCGTCGACAGGGGAGAGCAATCAGCCCCAGCATTTT.

This clonotype was seen ten or more times. The gene calls are TRBV5-1 and TRBJ2-7; tentatively, D is TRBD2 (5 bases). The V end was cut by 4 bases, the J end by 1 base, with 15 bases between. In germline, CDR1 is SGHRS, CDR2 YFSETQ. This CDR3 region has 15 residues. CDR3 residues: CASSPSRSPSYEQYF. The CDR3 nucleotides are TGCGCCAGCAGCCCTAGCAGGAGCCCGTCCTACGAGCAGTACTTC.

This clonotype has ten or more counts. The V call is TRBV6-2 or TRBV6-3, the J call TRBJ1-6, with D possibly matching TRBD1 (5 bases). The CDR3 has 20 residues. Per germline, CDR1 MNHEY and CDR2 SVGEGT. Trimming left V 3 bases short and J 0 bases short, with 21 bases between. The CDR3 spells CASSYPGRRGISSYNSPLHF. The CDR3 DNA follows: TGTGCCAGCAGTTATCCGGGGCGCCGAGGGATAAGCTCCTATAATTCACCCCTCCACTTT.

The genes are TRBV30 and TRBJ2-7; maybe TRBD2 (6 bases). V lost 4 bases and J 2 bases, leaving 9 bases between the germline ends. Germline V CDR1 and CDR2: GTSNPN, SVGIG (reference sequence). CDR3 length: 12 residues. CDR3 residues: CAWKTGAYEQYF. The CDR3, as DNA: TGTGCCTGGAAGACGGGGGCCTACGAGCAGTACTTC.

This clonotype was counted many times. The CDR3 sequence is CASSAPTGPDTQYF. For the CDR3, the DNA is TGTGCCAGCAGTGCACCGACAGGGCCAGATACGCAGTATTTT. The chain has TRBV6-2 or TRBV6-3 and TRBJ2-3, with 7 bases that match TRBD1. This CDR3 contains 14 residues. V lost 5 bases and J lost 4; bases outside the gene matches: 6. Germline V gene sequence: CDR1 MNHEY, CDR2 SVGEGT.

The rearrangement links TRBV6-5 to TRBJ1-6; D is undetermined. Trimming removed 3 bases from V and 5 bases from J, with 14 bases in between. CDR1 MNHEY and CDR2 SVGAGI come from the germline V gene. The CDR3 length is 16 residues. The CDR3 sequence: CASSYGRGKDNSPLHF. The CDR3 DNA is TGTGCCAGCAGTTATGGCCGGGGAAAAGATAATTCACCCCTCCACTTT.

On this clonotype: At one of its ends the junction is not consistent with the germline gene, which may arise from a read error. This chain uses TRBV20-1 with TRBJ1-4, with D possibly being TRBD1 (5 bases). Germline V lookup: CDR1 DFQATT, CDR2 SNEGSKA (reference sequence). The CDR3 spans 15 residues. CDR3 region: CNARGATHANQKLFF. CDR3 DNA sequence: TGCAATGCTAGAGGGGCGACCCACGCTAATCAAAAACTGTTTTTT.

This clonotype turned up a few times. In DNA form, the CDR3 reads TGTGCCAGCAGTGTCCCCAGGGCACATTATCAGCCCCAGCATTTT. Residues: CASSVPRAHYQPQHF. The V gene is TRBV6-1, the J gene TRBJ1-5, with a possible D match to TRBD1 (5 bases). From germline, CDR1 is MNHNS and CDR2 SASEGT. The CDR3 is 15 amino acids. V lost 4 bases and J lost 5, with 15 bases in between.

This clonotype was recorded many times. The rearrangement joins TRBV2 to TRBJ2-5; D gene ambiguous. The CDR3 spans 16 residues. Deletions cut 2 bases from V and 2 bases from J, with 15 bases between. Germline loops: CDR1 SNHLY, CDR2 FYNNEI. The CDR3 loop is CASSESLGVGQETQYF. The CDR3 bases are TGTGCCAGCAGTGAATCACTGGGCGTCGGACAAGAGACCCAGTACTTC.

This clonotype was picked up a small number of times. This chain joins TRBV15 and TRBJ1-3; D gene unclear. This CDR3 comprises 14 residues. Germline-derived CDR1 and CDR2 are LNHNV and YYDKDF (reference sequence). The ends were cut back, 3 bases at V and 4 bases at J, with 10 bases in the middle. The CDR3 here is CATSSLSVGNTIYF. CDR3 nucleotide sequence: TGTGCCACCAGCAGTTTATCAGTCGGAAACACCATATATTTT.

The table lists this clonotype with many counts. This chain uses TRBV3-1 with TRBJ2-2; no reliable D call. Trimming removed 4 bases at V and 0 bases at J, with 0 bases between. Germline CDR1 is LGHDT and CDR2 is YNNKEL (reference sequence). This CDR3 region has 12 residues. The CDR3 region has the DNA TGTGCCAGCAGCCCGAACACCGGGGAGCTGTTTTTT. Translation gives CASSPNTGELFF.